This TCR beta chain was sequenced in a study of regulatory T cells in long-lasting Graves disease. Findings of the study overall: Preferential use of TRBV28, TRBJ1-2 and TRBJ2-5 was seen in persistent disease. Patients with persistent Graves' had lower TCR diversity than newly diagnosed patients.

This clonotype appeared many times. Its specificity is not known. Per germline, CDR1 MNHNY and CDR2 SVGAGI (reference sequence). V lost 0 bases to trimming and J lost 4 bases, with 7 bases between them. This CDR3 is built from 13 residues. The time point here: newly diagnosed GD, antithyroid drugs for less than 3 months. Extracted RNA from PBMCs served as the source of the TCR library. CDR3-region Arm-PCR and iRepertoire HTBI primers produced the TCR beta libraries. TCRdb recomputed calls from the multiplex PCR reads with MiXCR, one row per CDR3 protein. The data contain some 460,000 distinct CDR3 sequences, around 15% of them singletons. These sequences were also reported in another study, on T cells in Graves' hyperthyroidism and ophthalmopathy. That report adds: Expanded thyroid clonotypes (above 0.001) were mostly also found in blood. Ophthalmopathy and stable hyperthyroidism were separated by a 13 V-J model.

J is TRBJ2-7 and V is TRBV6-6; D uncertain. Material: peripheral blood mononuclear cells (PBMCs), obtained at new diagnosis, from a patient treated with antithyroid drugs. The TCR sequence derives from a man between 35 and 55 years old with Graves disease. CDR3 DNA: TGTGCCAGCAGTTACTCGTTGGGTTACGAGCAGTACTTC. As protein: CASSYSLGYEQYF.